These 4 T cell receptor beta chains were all obtained from the same sample, sequenced in a study of blood T cell repertoires in COVID-19. Sequencing was performed with immunoSEQ multiplex PCR; in TCRdb, only in-frame clones are kept and a portion is missing. The sample yields 110,000 to 150,000 clones, roughly 90% seen once. The sample taken for sequencing was peripheral blood. Receptors originate from a man aged 50-59 years with active or convalescent COVID-19.

The rearrangement links TRBV14 to TRBJ1-4; TRBD1 agrees at 8 bases. Trimming cost V 4 bases and J 7 bases; bases outside gene matches: 8. The V gene's germline CDR1 is SGHDN and CDR2 FVKESK. The CDR3 length is 15 residues. The CDR3 bases are TGTGCCAGCAGCCCCCCGGACAGGGTTTTTGAAAAACTGTTTTTT. Translating gives CASSPPDRVFEKLFF.

The rearrangement joins TRBV28 to TRBJ1-6; D is undetermined. CDR1 and CDR2 from the germline V gene are MDHEN and SYDVKM. V lost 6 bases and J lost 4, with 13 bases in between. The CDR3 sequence is 15 residues long. CDR3 sequence: CASRERLLYNSPLHF. The CDR3, as DNA: TGTGCCAGCAGGGAAAGACTTTTATATAATTCACCCCTCCACTTT. Drawing the rest from reference TRBV28 and TRBJ1-6, the complete variable domain is DVKVTQSSRYLVKRTGEKVFLECVQDMDHENMFWYRQDPGLGLRLIYFSYDVKMKEKGDIPEGYSVSREKKERFSLILESASTNQTSMYLCASRERLLYNSPLHFGNGTRLTVT.

This clone appeared a single time. This chain links TRBV5-1 with TRBJ2-7, with TRBD1 identical over 8 bases. With V trimmed by 5 bases and J by 1 base, 5 bases remained unmatched. The CDR3 is made up of 14 amino acids. The germline CDR1 and CDR2 sequences are SGHRS and YFSETQ. The CDR3, as DNA: TGCGCCAGCAGGGGTAGACAGGGGTCCTACGAGCAGTACTTC. Its translation is CASRGRQGSYEQYF.

The chain links TRBV28 to TRBJ2-5; D uncertain. The germline gives CDR1 MDHEN, CDR2 SYDVKM. The V and J ends lost 2 bases and 1 base respectively, with 11 bases between them. The CDR3 is made up of 15 amino acids. The CDR3 protein is CASSLLMTLQETQYF. The DNA of the CDR3 is TGTGCCAGCAGTTTACTCATGACACTCCAAGAGACCCAGTACTTC.